A single sample is the source of the 3 T cell receptor beta chains below, sequenced in a study of shared clonotypes between healthy human individuals. Sequencing used immunoSEQ multiplex PCR; TCRdb keeps in-frame clones, though not all of them. Of 600,000 or so clones in the sample, about 95% were seen once. CD45RO-negative, CCR7-positively selected cells formed the naive CD8 fraction, excluding terminally differentiated effector memory CD45RA+ cells. The sample taken for sequencing was naive CD8+ T cells sorted from blood. These receptors originate from a woman in her 30s in good health.

This clone was counted a single time. Within the sample, other DNA sequences also encode this same CDR3. The chain carries TRBV4-1 and TRBJ2-7, with D perhaps TRBD1 (5 bases). V lost 3 bases, J lost 1 base, and 7 bases lay in between. Looked up from germline, CDR1 is MGHRA and CDR2 is YSYEKL. The CDR3 length is 13 residues. The CDR3 bases are TGCGCCAGCAGCCAGGGGCGTTCCTACGAGCAGTACTTC. Encoded protein: CASSQGRSYEQYF.

The genes are TRBV7-9 and TRBJ1-2, with D unresolved. CDR1 is SEHNR and CDR2 is FQNEAQ in the germline V gene (reference sequence). CDR3 length: 13 amino acids. V lost 7 bases to trimming and J lost 0 bases, with 9 bases between them. The CDR3 spells CASIDTANYGYTF. CDR3 in DNA: TGTGCCAGCATCGACACAGCTAACTATGGCTACACCTTC.

CDR3 DNA sequence: TGTGCCAGCAGCTCGGAGGGGGGGCTCGCTCAGCCCCAGCATTTT. Protein product: CASSSEGGLAQPQHF. The V call is TRBV5-8, the J call TRBJ1-5; perhaps TRBD1 as D (6 bases). The CDR3 contains 15 residues. CDR1 and CDR2 (germline): SGHTS, YDEGEE. V dropped 3 bases and J dropped 6 bases, with 16 bases sitting between them.